The next 5 T cell receptor beta chains were all read from a single sample in a study of blood T cell repertoires in COVID-19 (dated by TCRdb to between 2020 and 2021). Libraries came from the immunoSEQ multiplex PCR assay. Held by TCRdb, this immuneACCESS table contains in-frame sequences only and omits some clones. Under half of the omission traces to an unresolved V gene where checked; the cause of the rest is unknown. The sample table shows under 450,000 clones, and around 83% are seen once. 5% to 5.5% of the sample is taken by the ten largest. The sample taken for sequencing was PBMCs or T cells enriched from blood (not recorded which). These receptors were taken from a woman aged 45-65 years who had recovered from COVID-19.

CDR3 sequence: CAWGWEGRQFF. The CDR3 DNA is TGTGCCTGGGGTTGGGAGGGTAGGCAGTTCTTC. The chain links TRBV30 to TRBJ2-1, with 7 positions matching TRBD2. Losses at the gene ends were 5 bases for V and 12 bases for J; bases not matched to a gene: 7. The CDR3 runs to 11 residues. Germline V gives CDR1 GTSNPN, CDR2 SVGIG (reference sequence). Looking up the rest from reference TRBV30 and TRBJ2-1 gives the full variable domain: SQTIHQWPATLVQPVGSPLSLECTVEGTSNPNLYWYRQAAGRGLQLLFYSVGIGQISSEVPQNLSASRPQDRQFILSSKKLLLSDSGFYLCAWGWEGRQFFGPGTRLTVL.

This sequence joins TRBV7-8 and TRBJ1-2; tentative D call: TRBD1 (6 bases). V was trimmed by 0 bases and J by 7 bases, leaving 15 bases between them. The CDR3 has 15 amino acids. From germline, CDR1 is SGHVS and CDR2 FQNEAQ. CDR3 sequence reads: CASSLATGLSSGYTF. CDR3 nucleotide sequence: TGTGCCAGCAGCTTAGCAACAGGGTTAAGTTCTGGCTACACCTTC.

This sequence joins TRBV5-4 and TRBJ1-1; D remains unclear. The V and J ends lost 7 bases and 2 bases respectively, with 12 bases between them. Germline CDR1 is SGHNT and CDR2 is YYREEE (reference sequence). The CDR3 sequence is 13 residues long. In nucleotides, the CDR3 is TGTGCCAGCTCCGCCCTCCTAAACACTGAAGCTTTCTTT. Amino acids: CASSALLNTEAFF.

Worth noting for this clone: Additional DNA sequences in this sample encode the identical CDR3. The V and J genes are TRBV7-8 and TRBJ2-7; no clear D. The CDR3 sequence is 11 residues long. In germline, CDR1 is SGHVS, CDR2 FQNEAQ. The V and J ends lost 5 bases and 2 bases respectively, with 4 bases between them. The CDR3 is CASSPAYEQYF. CDR3 DNA: TGTGCCAGCAGCCCTGCCTACGAGCAGTACTTC.

The CDR3 sequence: CASSLAGGLFYTF. CDR3 DNA: TGCGCCAGCAGCTTGGCTGGGGGCTTGTTCTACACCTTC. The V call is TRBV5-1, the J call TRBJ1-2; possible D gene TRBD1, 6 bases. Between the trimmed V and J ends, which lost 0 bases and 10 bases, there was a span of 13 bases. CDR1 is SGHRS and CDR2 is YFSETQ in the germline V gene. The CDR3 runs 13 residues.